This T cell receptor beta chain was profiled in a study of T-cell reconstitution after alpha-beta-depleted transplantation in children. Only a few counts were recorded for this clonotype. As yet, its antigen is unknown. Preparation of the TCRbeta library was carried out with unique molecular identifiers. TCRdb ran MiXCR on the PCR reads and lists one entry per CDR3 protein. The data contain 780,000 or so distinct CDR3 sequences, approximately 15% of them singletons. The CDR3 is 14 residues long. Looked up from germline, CDR1 is SGHRS and CDR2 is YFSETQ. Trimming at V came to 4 bases and at J to 4 bases, leaving 5 bases not matched to a gene. Study-wide results and caveats: The study reportedly traced alpha-beta T cells about two months after transplant to several hundred expanded graft clones. The high TCRbeta diversity at day 60 in some patients came from surviving recipient T cells and thymic progenitors.

The clonotype originates from a male patient younger than 18 who had a stem cell transplant for acute lymphoblastic leukemia, so the T cells may come from the graft donor. The sequenced sample was PBMCs, mostly from graft donor cells, obtained 360 days after TCRalphabeta/CD19-depleted stem cell transplant. The chain carries TRBV5-1 and TRBJ2-1, with 7 bases matching TRBD2. The CDR3 is CASSPTSEYNEQFF. CDR3 nucleotide sequence: TGCGCCAGCAGCCCTACTAGCGAGTACAATGAGCAGTTCTTC.